Shown below are 14 T cell receptor beta chains from a single sample sequenced in a study of T-cell memory formation after mild COVID-19. In TCRdb, the 5' RACE reads were re-called with MiXCR into one record per CDR3 protein. The sample lists under 200,000 distinct CDR3 sequences, under 15% occurring once. Specimen: PBMCs or a T cell subset sorted from them (not recorded which). These receptors were collected from a man aged 18-30 years who had mild COVID-19 (a few samples of this study predate the infection). Cell type and time point are not known.

This clonotype was seen more than once but under ten times. This chain joins TRBV5-1 and TRBJ2-3; weak D call: TRBD1 (5 bases). Germline CDR1 and CDR2: SGHRS and YFSETQ. The length of the CDR3 is 15 residues. Trimming removed 4 bases from V and 0 bases from J, with 12 bases in between. CDR3 residues: CASSGLQVSTDTQYF. Written as DNA, the CDR3 is TGCGCCAGCAGCGGGTTACAGGTTAGCACAGATACGCAGTATTTT.

This chain connects TRBV6-5 to TRBJ1-2, with a tentative D call TRBD1 (6 bases). Trimming pared 2 bases from V and 8 bases from J, leaving 15 bases between. The CDR3 length is 14 residues. CDR1 is MNHEY, CDR2 SVGAGI, per germline. The chain's CDR3 is CASSYTDSTVGYTF. As DNA, the CDR3 is TGTGCCAGCAGTTACACGGACAGTACGGTCGGCTACACCTTC.

The rearrangement links TRBV7-9 to TRBJ1-3; D is undetermined. The CDR3 extends over 13 amino acids. Per germline, CDR1 SEHNR and CDR2 FQNEAQ (reference sequence). Trimming took off 7 bases at V and 0 bases at J, with 7 bases between the two ends. The CDR3 here is CASTLYSGNTIYF. CDR3 sequence (DNA): TGTGCCAGCACCCTTTACTCTGGAAACACCATATATTTT.

The chain joins TRBV9 to TRBJ1-4; a possible D gene is TRBD1 (6 bases). Trimming left V 0 bases short and J 14 bases short, with 11 bases between. From germline, CDR1 is SGDLS and CDR2 YYNGEE. This CDR3 has 12 amino acids. The CDR3 sequence is CASSVARGPLFF. CDR3 DNA: TGTGCCAGCAGCGTAGCACGGGGGCCTCTGTTTTTT.

This chain connects TRBV4-2 to TRBJ2-6; TRBD2 might be the D (6 bases). V shed 9 bases and J shed 2 bases, with 23 bases lying between them. The CDR3 is made up of 18 amino acids. The germline V gene has CDR1 LGHNA and CDR2 YNFKEQ. The CDR3 is CASRQEETRAAGANVLTF. The DNA for the CDR3 is TGTGCCAGTCGTCAGGAGGAGACTAGGGCAGCTGGGGCCAACGTCCTGACTTTC.

This clonotype was picked up a small number of times. The V and J genes are TRBV6-4 and TRBJ2-3, with 9 bases aligning to TRBD2. V trimming: 5 bases; J trimming: 4 bases; junction bases outside the gene matches: 7. The CDR3 totals 15 residues. CDR1 and CDR2 (germline): MRHNA, SNTAGT. CDR3 DNA: TGTGCCAGCAGTCTAGCGGGGACTCGGGCAGATACGCAGTATTTT. It translates to CASSLAGTRADTQYF.

There are a few counts of this clonotype. As DNA, the CDR3 is TGCAGTGCTAGAGGTGGGGGCCCCACACTGGAGCAGTTCTTC. Protein sequence: CSARGGGPTLEQFF. The J gene is TRBJ2-1, the V gene TRBV20-1; a possible D gene is TRBD1 (6 bases). The CDR3 loop spans 14 amino acids. V lost 1 base, J lost 10 bases, and 17 bases lay in between. CDR1 DFQATT and CDR2 SNEGSKA come from the germline V gene (reference sequence).

This clonotype was seen a handful of times. This chain joins TRBV5-1 and TRBJ2-2; no firm D call. Trimming removed 2 bases from V and 9 bases from J, with 11 bases in between. CDR1 is SGHRS, CDR2 YFSETQ, per germline. The CDR3 has 13 amino acids. CDR3 amino acids: CASSLPGSRELFF. CDR3 coding DNA: TGCGCCAGCAGCTTACCCGGATCCCGGGAGCTGTTTTTT.

This sequence joins TRBV7-3 and TRBJ1-2; 7 nucleotides agree with TRBD1. The CDR3 sequence is 13 residues long. J was trimmed by 6 bases and V by 6 bases; bases with no gene match: 7. Germline V gene data show CDR1 as SGHTA and CDR2 as FQGTGA. The CDR3 region is CASRRDGTDGYTF. The CDR3 DNA sequence: TGTGCCAGCAGAAGGGACGGGACAGATGGCTACACCTTC.

A few counts support this clonotype. J is TRBJ1-2 and V is TRBV20-1, with D unresolved. Germline V gene sequence: CDR1 DFQATT, CDR2 SNEGSKA (reference sequence). Trimming shortened V by 6 bases and J by 8 bases, and 22 bases separated the two germline ends. The CDR3 sequence is 14 residues long. CDR3 sequence (DNA): TGCAGTGCCACCCTCACCCCGGGCCTCGAGGGCTACACCTTC. It codes for CSATLTPGLEGYTF.

This clonotype has a handful of counts. The rearrangement joins TRBV12-3 or TRBV12-4 to TRBJ2-5, with TRBD2 matching over 14 bases. CDR3 length: 18 residues. The V gene end was trimmed by 5 bases and the J gene end by 0 bases; junction bases not matched to a gene: 8. CDR3 residues: CASSRGTSGGPYQETQYF. In DNA, the CDR3 is TGTGCCAGCAGTCGAGGGACTAGCGGGGGACCGTACCAAGAGACCCAGTACTTC.

The chain combines TRBV18 with TRBJ1-1; D not certain. CDR1 is KGHSH, CDR2 LQKENI, per germline. The CDR3 has 15 amino acids. Trimming removed 3 bases from V and 6 bases from J, with 17 bases in between. This CDR3 reads CASSPLSNGNSEAFF. In DNA, the CDR3 is TGTGCCAGCTCACCGCTTTCTAACGGGAATTCTGAAGCTTTCTTT.

This clonotype has only a few counts. The chain joins TRBV6-6 to TRBJ2-2; D unclear. Germline V CDR1 and CDR2: MNHNY, SVGAGI (reference sequence). CDR3 length: 15 residues. Between the trimmed V and J ends, which lost 7 bases and 6 bases, there was a span of 18 bases. CDR3 bases: TGTGCCAGCAACCCCTTGGCAGATGTCTCCGGGGAGCTGTTTTTT. Encoded protein: CASNPLADVSGELFF.

This clonotype was seen many times. The chain recombines TRBV7-2 with TRBJ2-3; D possibly corresponds to TRBD2 (5 bases). Per germline, CDR1 SGHTA and CDR2 FQGNSA. The CDR3 has 13 amino acids. V was trimmed by 5 bases and J by 1 base, leaving 7 bases between them. The CDR3 DNA is TGTGCCAGCAGCCGGGGTCGCACAGATACGCAGTATTTT. It specifies CASSRGRTDTQYF.